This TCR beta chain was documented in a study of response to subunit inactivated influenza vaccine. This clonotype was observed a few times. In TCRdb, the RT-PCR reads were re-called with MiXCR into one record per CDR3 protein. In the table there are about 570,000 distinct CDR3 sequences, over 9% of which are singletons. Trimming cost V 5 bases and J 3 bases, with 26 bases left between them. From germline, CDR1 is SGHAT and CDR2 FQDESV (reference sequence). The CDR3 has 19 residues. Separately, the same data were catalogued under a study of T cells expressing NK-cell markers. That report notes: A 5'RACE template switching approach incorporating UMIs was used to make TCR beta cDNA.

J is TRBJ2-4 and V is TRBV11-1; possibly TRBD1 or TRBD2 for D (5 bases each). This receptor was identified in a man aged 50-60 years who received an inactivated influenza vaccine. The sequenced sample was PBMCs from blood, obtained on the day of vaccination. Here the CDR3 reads CASSPRTSLAPLLKNIQYF. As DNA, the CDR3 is TGTGCCAGCAGCCCTAGGACATCGCTAGCTCCACTTCTCAAAAACATTCAGTACTTC.